One and the same sample provided the 18 T cell receptor beta chains below, sequenced in a study of breast tumors, draining lymph nodes, adjacent tissues. The lymph nodes were axillary draining lymph nodes from breast cancer patients. In TCRdb, the multiplex PCR reads were re-called with MiXCR into one record per CDR3 protein. The table has about 140,000 distinct CDR3 sequences, approximately 20% seen once. Sample: axillary lymph node tissue. The receptors stem from a female donor with breast cancer. Some clones in this sample may be carry-over from other donors' samples.

This clonotype has at least ten counts. V gene TRBV20-1 combines with J gene TRBJ2-2, with 7 bases lining up with TRBD2. The germline V gene encodes CDR1 DFQATT and CDR2 SNEGSKA (reference sequence). V was clipped by 3 bases and J by 3 bases; unmatched bases: 7. There are 15 residues in the CDR3. The chain's CDR3 is CSASDGRIDTGELFF. DNA for the CDR3: TGCAGTGCTAGCGACGGGAGGATAGACACCGGGGAGCTGTTTTTT.

This clonotype occurred a few times. The rearrangement uses TRBV28 and TRBJ1-5; no reliable D call. This CDR3 spans 14 amino acids. V was pared by 7 bases and J by 0 bases, with 10 bases between. CDR1 is MDHEN and CDR2 is SYDVKM in the germline V gene. The chain's CDR3 is CASKTGSSNQPQHF. In DNA form, the CDR3 reads TGTGCCAGCAAAACGGGCAGTAGCAATCAGCCCCAGCATTTT.

This clonotype showed up many times. The genes are TRBV19 and TRBJ1-5, with D possibly being TRBD1 (5 bases). Deletions cut 1 base from V and 3 bases from J, with 13 bases between. Germline V CDR1 and CDR2: LNHDA, SQIVND (reference sequence). This CDR3 region has 16 residues. DNA for the CDR3: TGTGCCAGTAGTATAGTGGGGGGTGGCACCAATCAGCCCCAGCATTTT. Amino acids: CASSIVGGGTNQPQHF.

At least ten counts were recorded for this clonotype. This sequence joins TRBV20-1 and TRBJ1-4, with TRBD1 matching 7 bases. The CDR3 consists of 15 residues. CDR1 and CDR2 (germline): DFQATT, SNEGSKA (reference sequence). Losses at the gene ends were 5 bases for V and 5 bases for J; bases not matched to a gene: 11. Written as DNA, the CDR3 is TGCAGTGCTGAAGCGGGGGACAGCACAAATGAAAAACTGTTTTTT. Amino acids: CSAEAGDSTNEKLFF.

In regard to this clonotype: A much larger clone differs from this one at a single base, so this may be a read error. This sequence joins TRBV6-1 and TRBJ2-1, with D uncertain. V gave up 1 base and J gave up 8 bases, with 12 bases separating them. CDR3 size: 14 residues. Germline V gives CDR1 MNHNS, CDR2 SASEGT. The CDR3 loop reads CASSEVAEGYEQFF. The CDR3 coding sequence is TGTGCCAGCAGTGAAGTGGCAGAAGGCTATGAGCAGTTCTTC.

This clonotype was counted ten times or more. This chain links TRBV6-5 with TRBJ2-2, with D tentatively TRBD2 (7 bases). The CDR3 covers 16 residues. V was cut by 7 bases and J by 0 bases, with 15 bases left in between. Germline loops: CDR1 MNHEY, CDR2 SVGAGI. This CDR3 reads CASKPGGGANTGELFF. The DNA for the CDR3 is TGTGCCAGCAAACCCGGAGGGGGGGCGAACACCGGGGAGCTGTTTTTT.

At least ten counts were recorded for this clonotype. The chain joins TRBV28 to TRBJ2-7, with 7 bases aligning to TRBD2. This CDR3 contains 13 residues. Germline lookup yields CDR1 MDHEN and CDR2 SYDVKM. V lost 8 bases to trimming and J lost 7 bases; unmatched junction nucleotides: 11. The CDR3 is CASLTQGGQEQYF. Written as DNA, the CDR3 is TGTGCCAGCCTTACCCAGGGAGGGCAAGAGCAGTACTTC.

This clonotype was observed many times. The J gene is TRBJ2-5, the V gene TRBV29-1, with TRBD2 identical over 8 bases. Germline V gene sequence: CDR1 SQVTM, CDR2 ANQGSEA. Trimming at V came to 4 bases and at J to 1 base, leaving 5 bases not matched to a gene. The CDR3 is made up of 14 amino acids. DNA for the CDR3: TGCAGCGTTGGAGCGGGAGTGGCCCAAGAGACCCAGTACTTC. This translates into CSVGAGVAQETQYF.

A note on this clonotype: This may be a read error: a much more frequent sequence differs by one nucleotide. As DNA, the CDR3 is TGCAGTGCGACCCCGGGGGTATACAATGAGCAGTTCTTC. Its translation: CSATPGVYNEQFF. V and J are TRBV20-1 and TRBJ2-1; D might be TRBD2 (6 bases). V was pared by 6 bases and J by 4 bases, with 13 bases between. Germline V gene data show CDR1 as DFQATT and CDR2 as SNEGSKA (reference sequence). The CDR3 is 13 amino acids.

As concerns this clonotype: Being one base from a much bigger clone, this may be a read error. V usage is TRBV6-5 and J usage is TRBJ2-1, with 11 bases aligning to TRBD1. The CDR3 covers 16 residues. Trimming cost V 6 bases and J 6 bases; bases outside gene matches: 10. CDR1 and CDR2 from the germline V gene are MNHEY and SVGAGI. CDR3 region: CASRDLGQGARNEQFF. CDR3 bases: TGTGCCAGCAGAGACCTAGGACAGGGGGCACGCAATGAGCAGTTCTTC.

The rearrangement links TRBV28 to TRBJ1-4; D is uncertain. Trimming took off 6 bases at V and 15 bases at J, with 14 bases between the two ends. Germline V gene sequence: CDR1 MDHEN, CDR2 SYDVKM. The CDR3 is 11 amino acids. The CDR3 sequence is CASRETRILFF. The CDR3 coding sequence is TGTGCCAGCAGGGAGACAAGAATATTGTTTTTT.

Only a few counts were recorded for this clonotype. The gene calls are TRBV30 and TRBJ2-1, with TRBD2 matching 12 bases. Germline V gene lookup returns CDR1 GTSNPN and CDR2 SVGIG (reference sequence). This CDR3 region has 14 residues. The V and J ends lost 5 bases and 12 bases, in that order; junction bases with no gene match: 11. The CDR3 loop reads CAWQLAGGPRRQFF. CDR3 sequence (DNA): TGTGCCTGGCAACTAGCGGGAGGACCCCGTAGGCAGTTCTTC.

This clonotype has ten or more counts. This rearrangement joins TRBV15 to TRBJ2-1; 8 bases line up with TRBD1. The CDR3 sequence is 13 residues long. The J segment lost 10 bases and the V segment lost 5 bases, leaving 7 bases of the junction unmatched. CDR1 is LNHNV and CDR2 is YYDKDF in the germline V gene (reference sequence). CDR3 nucleotides: TGTGCCACCAGCCGGACAGGGTTCGGCGAGCAGTTCTTC. It codes for CATSRTGFGEQFF.

The sample holds many counts of this clonotype. The V gene is TRBV6-2 or TRBV6-3, the J gene TRBJ2-1; 8 bases map to TRBD1. The germline V gene has CDR1 MNHEY and CDR2 SVGEGT. The CDR3 totals 14 residues. Trimming took 8 bases from V and 7 from J; bases not matched to a gene: 10. The DNA of the CDR3 is TGTGCCAGCGTCCAGGACAGGGTAAAAAATGAGCAGTTCTTC. Its protein product is CASVQDRVKNEQFF.

At least ten counts were recorded for this clonotype. This chain uses TRBV12-3 or TRBV12-4 with TRBJ2-1; 10 nucleotides agree with TRBD1. V gave up 4 bases and J gave up 4 bases; unmatched junction bases: 4. CDR3 size: 15 residues. In DNA form, the CDR3 reads TGTGCCAGCAGTTCGACAGGGGGCGGGTACAATGAGCAGTTCTTC. Translated, it gives CASSSTGGGYNEQFF.

This clonotype was seen only once. The chain uses TRBV28 and TRBJ2-7, with 10 bases that match TRBD1. Looked up from germline, CDR1 is MDHEN and CDR2 is SYDVKM. CDR3 length: 18 residues. J gave up 2 bases and V 6 bases, and 16 bases lay outside the gene matches. For the CDR3, the DNA is TGTGCCAGCAGCCCAATCCTGACAGGGGGCAATCGTCCCTACGAGCAGTACTTC. Residues: CASSPILTGGNRPYEQYF.

This clonotype was recorded many times. The chain recombines TRBV5-6 with TRBJ2-7, with D possibly matching TRBD2 (5 bases). The germline gives CDR1 SGHDT, CDR2 YYEEEE. The CDR3 totals 15 residues. The V gene lost 0 bases and the J gene lost 0 bases, with 10 bases spanning the gap. CDR3 in DNA: TGTGCCAGCAGCTTGGTCAGTAGCGACTCCTACGAGCAGTACTTC. Its protein product is CASSLVSSDSYEQYF. The full variable domain, its missing parts supplied by reference TRBV5-6 and TRBJ2-7, is DAGVTQSPTHLIKTRGQQVTLRCSPKSGHDTVSWYQQALGQGPQFIFQYYEEEERQRGNFPDRFSGHQFPNYSSELNVNALLLGDSALYLCASSLVSSDSYEQYFGPGTRLTVT.

J is TRBJ2-5 and V is TRBV20-1, with TRBD2 matching over 9 bases. V lost 5 bases, J lost 1 base, and 14 bases stayed unmatched. CDR1 is DFQATT and CDR2 is SNEGSKA in the germline V gene (reference sequence). CDR3 length: 17 residues. The CDR3 loop is CSALTGGRAFGQETQYF. As DNA, the CDR3 is TGCAGTGCTCTTACTGGCGGGAGGGCATTCGGCCAAGAGACCCAGTACTTC.